These 16 T cell receptor beta chains share one sample of origin, sequenced in a study of cytomegalovirus exposure and HLA in healthy donors. Use of 60 Vbeta and 13 Jbeta primers characterized the PCR. Libraries were prepared by immunoSEQ multiplex PCR; TCRdb keeps only in-frame clonotypes and omits some of them. The table lists 150,000 or so clones, around four fifths of them singletons, with roughly 10% in the top ten. The sample consisted of PBMCs. The receptors shown here come from a man aged 18 to 29 in good health and CMV-seropositive.

The chain joins TRBV28 to TRBJ2-3, with 15 bases lining up with TRBD2. V shed 4 bases and J 3 bases; nucleotides not matched to a gene: 5. The CDR3 contains 17 residues. Per the germline V gene, CDR1 is MDHEN and CDR2 is SYDVKM. The CDR3 reads CASSSLGLAGGTDTQYF. In DNA, the CDR3 is TGTGCCAGCAGTTCCCTGGGACTAGCGGGAGGTACAGATACGCAGTATTTT.

V is TRBV11-2 and J is TRBJ2-7; D is undetermined. This CDR3 has 14 amino acids. Trimming removed 0 bases from V and 3 bases from J, with 9 bases in between. The germline CDR1 and CDR2 sequences are SGHAT and FQNNGV. The CDR3 sequence is CASSLDPSVYEQYF. In nucleotides, the CDR3 is TGTGCCAGCAGCTTAGATCCCTCAGTCTACGAGCAGTACTTC.

The chain carries TRBV2 and TRBJ2-7; 8 nucleotides agree with TRBD1. Per the germline V gene, CDR1 is SNHLY and CDR2 is FYNNEI. This CDR3 comprises 15 residues. Germline trimming cut 2 bases from V and 5 bases from J; bases unmatched to any gene: 8. The CDR3 reads CASSEYTGGPNEQYF. The DNA of the CDR3 is TGTGCCAGCAGTGAATATACAGGGGGACCGAACGAGCAGTACTTC.

The rearrangement joins TRBV10-2 to TRBJ2-1, with 8 bases lining up with TRBD2. The CDR3 has 15 amino acids. V trimming: 4 bases; J trimming: 4 bases; junction bases outside the gene matches: 6. In germline, CDR1 is WSHSY, CDR2 SAAADI. In nucleotides, the CDR3 is TGCGCCAGCAGTGGAGGGACTAGAGTATACAATGAGCAGTTCTTC. It yields the protein CASSGGTRVYNEQFF.

The chain links TRBV9 to TRBJ2-1, with D perhaps TRBD2 (7 bases). Germline values: CDR1 SGDLS, CDR2 YYNGEE. The CDR3 runs to 16 residues. Trimming stripped 4 bases from V and 4 bases from J, with 18 bases between. This CDR3 reads CASSPSGGADYNEQFF. DNA for the CDR3: TGTGCCAGCAGCCCTTCGGGGGGCGCCGATTACAATGAGCAGTTCTTC. Combining the CDR3 with reference TRBV9 and TRBJ2-1 gives the whole variable domain DSGVTQTPKHLITATGQRVTLRCSPRSGDLSVYWYQQSLDQGLQFLIQYYNGEERAKGNILERFSAQQFPDLHSELNLSSLELGDSALYFCASSPSGGADYNEQFFGPGTRLTVL.

The chain combines TRBV19 with TRBJ1-3; the D gene is possibly TRBD1 (6 bases). Germline V gene lookup returns CDR1 LNHDA and CDR2 SQIVND (reference sequence). Trimming cost V 9 bases and J 3 bases, with 18 bases left between them. CDR3 length equals 15 residues. CDR3 loop: CASRRLQGIGNTIYF. In DNA, the CDR3 is TGTGCCAGCCGCCGACTCCAGGGGATTGGAAACACCATATATTTT.

The sample holds a few counts of this clone. The chain couples TRBV19 to TRBJ2-3; D is ambiguous. V was trimmed by 3 bases and J by 0 bases, leaving 7 bases between them. Germline-derived CDR1 and CDR2 are LNHDA and SQIVND (reference sequence). This CDR3 is 14 amino acids long. As DNA, the CDR3 is TGTGCCAGTAGTATGTACAGTAGCACAGATACGCAGTATTTT. Amino acid sequence: CASSMYSSTDTQYF.

The rearrangement uses TRBV7-9 and TRBJ2-3, with TRBD1 identical over 12 bases. V was pared by 1 base and J by 5 bases, with 4 bases of the junction left unmatched. The length of the CDR3 is 16 residues. Germline V CDR1 and CDR2: SEHNR, FQNEAQ (reference sequence). DNA for the CDR3: TGTGCCAGCAGCTTAGGGGGACAGGGGGCAGGAGATACGCAGTATTTT. Protein sequence: CASSLGGQGAGDTQYF.

V gene TRBV2 combines with J gene TRBJ2-5; weak D call: TRBD2 (5 bases). Between the trimmed V and J ends, which lost 5 bases and 5 bases, there was a span of 18 bases. From germline, CDR1 is SNHLY and CDR2 FYNNEI. This CDR3 comprises 15 residues. CDR3 bases: TGTGCCAGCAGTCTATACCTAGGGAGTCGGGAGACCCAGTACTTC. This codes for CASSLYLGSRETQYF.

V and J are TRBV5-4 and TRBJ1-5, with unresolved D. Germline V lookup: CDR1 SGHNT, CDR2 YYREEE (reference sequence). With 10 bases removed from V and 0 bases from J, the gap between germline ends came to 8 bases. The CDR3 has 12 residues. The CDR3 is CASGDSNQPQHF. For the CDR3, the DNA is TGTGCCTCCGGGGATAGCAATCAGCCCCAGCATTTT.

The V and J genes are TRBV29-1 and TRBJ1-1, with a tentative D call TRBD1 (6 bases). Deletions cut 7 bases from V and 4 bases from J, with 16 bases between. Germline-derived CDR1 and CDR2 are SQVTM and ANQGSEA. The CDR3 is 13 residues long. The CDR3 protein is CSADTGWITEAFF. In DNA, the CDR3 is TGCAGCGCTGATACAGGGTGGATCACTGAAGCTTTCTTT. Together with reference TRBV29-1 and TRBJ1-1, the CDR3 gives the full variable domain: SAVISQKPSRDICQRGTSLTIQCQVDSQVTMMFWYRQQPGQSLTLIATANQGSEATYESGFVIDKFPISRPNLTFSTLTVSNMSPEDSSIYLCSADTGWITEAFFGQGTRLTVV.

This clone has ten or more counts. This specimen includes other DNA sequences encoding the same CDR3. V usage is TRBV27 and J usage is TRBJ1-5, with 7 bases aligning to TRBD1. The CDR3 runs 14 residues. V dropped 5 bases and J dropped 2; count of bases not matched to a gene: 3. Germline CDR1 is MNHEY and CDR2 is SMNVEV (reference sequence). The CDR3 DNA is TGTGCCAGCAGTCCCGGACAGGGCAATCAGCCCCAGCATTTT. Residues: CASSPGQGNQPQHF.

The V gene is TRBV6-4, the J gene TRBJ2-1, with 9 nucleotides matching TRBD1. The CDR3 totals 14 residues. The germline V gene has CDR1 MRHNA and CDR2 SNTAGT. Trimming cost V 8 bases and J 8 bases; bases outside gene matches: 10. CDR3 DNA sequence: TGTGCCAGCGGTAAAGGACAGGGGAGTGATGAGCAGTTCTTC. Its translation: CASGKGQGSDEQFF.

The rearrangement links TRBV30 to TRBJ1-1, with 8 bases that match TRBD1. The junction had 3 bases not matched to a gene; V was cut back by 4 bases and J by 5 bases. Germline CDR1 reads GTSNPN; CDR2 reads SVGIG (reference sequence). The CDR3 runs 12 residues. The CDR3 protein is CAWTGGWTEAFF. CDR3 sequence (DNA): TGTGCCTGGACAGGGGGCTGGACTGAAGCTTTCTTT. The whole variable domain, remainder taken from reference TRBV30 and TRBJ1-1, is SQTIHQWPATLVQPVGSPLSLECTVEGTSNPNLYWYRQAAGRGLQLLFYSVGIGQISSEVPQNLSASRPQDRQFILSSKKLLLSDSGFYLCAWTGGWTEAFFGQGTRLTVV.

In DNA, the CDR3 is TGTGCCAGCAGCTTGGGACAGCACTACGAGCAGTACTTC. Translated: CASSLGQHYEQYF. V is TRBV7-3 and J is TRBJ2-7, with TRBD1 matching over 7 bases. J was trimmed by 3 bases and V by 3 bases; bases with no gene match: 2. Germline assignment: CDR1 SGHTA and CDR2 FQGTGA. The length of the CDR3 is 13 residues.

This chain connects TRBV29-1 to TRBJ2-5; 10 bases line up with TRBD2. With 8 bases clipped from V and 1 base from J, the junction kept 4 bases outside the gene matches. The germline CDR1 and CDR2 sequences are SQVTM and ANQGSEA. This CDR3 is 13 amino acids long. CDR3 amino acids: CSSEREGQETQYF. CDR3 bases: TGCAGCTCCGAGCGGGAGGGCCAAGAGACCCAGTACTTC.